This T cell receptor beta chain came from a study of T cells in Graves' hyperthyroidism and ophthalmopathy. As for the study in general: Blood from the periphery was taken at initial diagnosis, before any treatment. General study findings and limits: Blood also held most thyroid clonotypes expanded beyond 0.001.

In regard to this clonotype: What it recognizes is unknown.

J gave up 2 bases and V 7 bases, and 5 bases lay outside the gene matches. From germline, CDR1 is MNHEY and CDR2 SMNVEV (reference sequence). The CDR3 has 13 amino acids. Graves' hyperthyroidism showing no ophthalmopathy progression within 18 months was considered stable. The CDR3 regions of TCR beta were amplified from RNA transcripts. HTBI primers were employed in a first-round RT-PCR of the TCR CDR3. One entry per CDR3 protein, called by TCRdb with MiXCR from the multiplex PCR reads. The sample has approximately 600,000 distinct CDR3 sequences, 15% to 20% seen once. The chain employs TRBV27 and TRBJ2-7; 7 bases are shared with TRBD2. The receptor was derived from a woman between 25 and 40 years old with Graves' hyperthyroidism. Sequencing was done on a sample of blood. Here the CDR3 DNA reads TGTGCCAGCAATCCAGGACTAGCCTACGAGCAGTACTTC. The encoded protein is CASNPGLAYEQYF.